This T cell receptor beta chain was sequenced during a study of shared clonotypes between healthy human individuals. Germline V CDR1 and CDR2: PRHDT, FYEKMQ (reference sequence). Trimming took 4 bases from V and 0 from J; bases not matched to a gene: 10. The length of the CDR3 is 18 residues. In the case of this clone: Its antigen remains unidentified.

Assay used: immunoSEQ multiplex PCR; TCRdb lists only in-frame clones, some missing. The data contain around 1.5 million clones, 95% to 99% of them seen just once; the ten biggest clones take up 0.4% to 0.55%. The study's findings and limits: Roughly 5% was the fraction of naive CD4 clonotypes found shared across four donors. Sorted-subset samples were not fully sequenced, rarefaction indicated. The represented genetic and exposure-history diversity was limited by the small number of donors.

Input material: naive CD4+ T cells sorted from blood. Subset described: CD45RA+ positively selected. The chain employs TRBV13 and TRBJ2-5; 11 nucleotides align to TRBD1. This receptor was obtained from a young man in good health. This CDR3 is CASSSRTGGGGHQETQYF. The CDR3 nucleotides read TGTGCCAGCAGCTCCCGGACAGGGGGCGGGGGGCACCAAGAGACCCAGTACTTC.